This T cell receptor (beta chain) was sequenced in a study of T cell repertoires in cytomegalovirus infection. Study-level information: Evidence of both CMV infection and a matching HLA type came from public TCR beta signatures. Broader study findings: The cumulative frequency of public TCR beta families distinguished individuals who carried CMV together with the relevant HLA. In two of eight donors, the top clonotype was HLA-C-restricted CMV-specific.

In the case of this clonotype: The antigen remains unidentified. A junction end diverges from the germline sequence, so it may reflect a read error.

TCRdb fed the reads into MiXCR, producing one record per CDR3 protein. The table includes roughly 600,000 distinct CDR3 sequences, 20% to 30% detected once. The sample was CD8+ T cells from PBMCs. This TCR came from a human donor in good health (CMV status not recorded). Some clones in this sample may be carry-over from other donors' samples.

The CDR3 bases are TGTGACAGCAGCTTGGGGACAGTTCACGGGGGCACAGATACGCAGGATTTT. This translates into CDSSLGTVHGGTDTQDF. The chain uses TRBV5-3 and TRBJ2-3; TRBD1 is a possible D gene (7 bases). TRBV5-3 is an ORF, with its function uncertain. The CDR3 extends over 17 amino acids.